A single sample is the source of the 8 T cell receptor beta chains below, sequenced in a study of PD-L1 blockade in urothelial cancer. Time point given: peripheral blood 6 weeks after treatment start. Method: immunoSEQ multiplex PCR; TCRdb's copy keeps in-frame clones and lacks some. This sample yields more than 35,000 clones, of which roughly 78% are seen a single time; approximately 13% belongs to the top ten. The sample here was PBMCs, taken around atezolizumab (anti-PD-L1) treatment. Receptor source: a man in his sixties with urothelial cancer.

This sequence joins TRBV5-1 and TRBJ2-1, with a possible D match to TRBD2 (5 bases). The CDR3 is 15 residues long. V was shortened by 0 bases and J by 6 bases, with 13 bases between the two germline ends. From germline, CDR1 is SGHRS and CDR2 YFSETQ. The CDR3: CASSLASIRGNEQFF. In nucleotides, the CDR3 is TGCGCCAGCAGCTTGGCCTCCATCCGGGGCAATGAGCAGTTCTTC.

The chain employs TRBV15 and TRBJ1-5, with 7 bases that match TRBD1. The V and J ends lost 8 bases and 2 bases, in that order; junction bases with no gene match: 6. Germline CDR1 and CDR2: LNHNV and YYDKDF (reference sequence). CDR3 size: 14 residues. Here the CDR3 DNA reads TGTGCCACCGCTTACAGGGGCGGCAATCAGCCCCAGCATTTT. This encodes CATAYRGGNQPQHF. The full variable domain, rest sourced from reference TRBV15 and TRBJ1-5, is DAMVIQNPRYQVTQFGKPVTLSCSQTLNHNVMYWYQQKSSQAPKLLFHYYDKDFNNEADTPDNFQSRRPNTSFCFLDIRSPGLGDTAMYLCATAYRGGNQPQHFGDGTRLSIL.

This clone showed up just a few times. V is TRBV2 and J is TRBJ2-1, with 11 positions matching TRBD2. V shed 5 bases and J 7 bases; nucleotides not matched to a gene: 7. The CDR3 consists of 15 residues. Germline values: CDR1 SNHLY, CDR2 FYNNEI. The CDR3 region is CASSLLAGEINEQFF. CDR3 DNA: TGTGCCAGCAGTTTACTAGCGGGAGAGATAAATGAGCAGTTCTTC.

Written as DNA, the CDR3 is TGTGCCAGCACTATTGGGGACACGACAGGGGCGGCTGAAGCTTTCTTT. Protein: CASTIGDTTGAAEAFF. The chain combines TRBV28 with TRBJ1-1; 8 bases match TRBD1. Germline assignment: CDR1 MDHEN and CDR2 SYDVKM. V dropped 7 bases and J dropped 6; count of bases not matched to a gene: 16. The CDR3 totals 16 residues. Filled out from reference TRBV28 and TRBJ1-1, the complete variable domain reads DVKVTQSSRYLVKRTGEKVFLECVQDMDHENMFWYRQDPGLGLRLIYFSYDVKMKEKGDIPEGYSVSREKKERFSLILESASTNQTSMYLCASTIGDTTGAAEAFFGQGTRLTVV.

The V call is TRBV2, the J call TRBJ2-5, with 10 bases matching TRBD2. V lost 5 bases to trimming and J lost 5 bases; unmatched junction nucleotides: 8. The germline V gene has CDR1 SNHLY and CDR2 FYNNEI. This CDR3 region has 15 residues. CDR3 nucleotide sequence: TGTGCCAGCAGTAGCGGGGGGGCCGGGCGGGAGACCCAGTACTTC. It encodes CASSSGGAGRETQYF.

The chain recombines TRBV4-1 with TRBJ2-1; TRBD1 matches 7 bases. CDR3 length: 15 residues. The V gene's germline CDR1 is MGHRA and CDR2 YSYEKL. With 0 bases clipped from V and 5 bases from J, the junction kept 4 bases outside the gene matches. The CDR3 bases are TGCGCCAGCAGCCAAGATATCCAGGGGGACAATGAGCAGTTCTTC. Protein product: CASSQDIQGDNEQFF.

This chain connects TRBV29-1 to TRBJ2-3; D is possibly TRBD2 (6 bases). Germline V lookup: CDR1 SQVTM, CDR2 ANQGSEA. The length of the CDR3 is 13 residues. V lost 5 bases and J lost 0, with 9 bases in between. The CDR3 loop is CSVPGSSTDTQYF. The CDR3 DNA is TGCAGCGTTCCCGGGAGTAGCACAGATACGCAGTATTTT.

The chain has TRBV4-1 and TRBJ2-7, with 7 bases identical to TRBD1. The CDR3 consists of 13 residues. Trimming removed 4 bases from V and 5 bases from J; junction bases left unmatched: 5. The germline gives CDR1 MGHRA, CDR2 YSYEKL. Here the CDR3 DNA reads TGCGCCAGCAGCCTCCGTACAGGGGACGAGCAGTACTTC. Encoded protein: CASSLRTGDEQYF.